The 18 T cell receptor beta chains listed next were all sequenced from one sample in a study of T cells after yellow fever vaccination. From the 5' RACE reads, TCRdb called clonotypes with MiXCR, one entry per CDR3 protein. The table lists 280,000 or so distinct CDR3 sequences, approximately 8% of them singletons, with 3% to 4% in the top ten. The material sequenced was CD4+ T cells sorted from PBMCs, taken 5 days after the yellow fever booster vaccination. The receptor source for this set is a man aged 18-30 years who received the YFV17D yellow fever vaccine.

CDR3 sequence (DNA): TGTGCCACCACCGAGGGACTAGCGGGGGGTCGCACAGATACGCAGTATTTT. Translating gives CATTEGLAGGRTDTQYF. J is TRBJ2-3 and V is TRBV15, with TRBD2 identical over 15 bases. The CDR3 spans 17 residues. Trimming removed 7 bases from V and 1 base from J; junction bases left unmatched: 6. Per the germline V gene, CDR1 is LNHNV and CDR2 is YYDKDF (reference sequence).

The chain employs TRBV11-1 and TRBJ2-7; 7 bases fit TRBD1. V lost 6 bases and J lost 11; bases outside the gene matches: 25. CDR1 is SGHAT, CDR2 FQDESV, per germline (reference sequence). The CDR3 is made up of 17 amino acids. DNA of the CDR3: TGTGCCAGCAGGGTCCCCAACAGGGGTCCACCGCAGGAAAGTGAGTACTTC. Its protein product is CASRVPNRGPPQESEYF.

This clonotype has at least ten counts. The chain has TRBV5-1 and TRBJ2-5; TRBD2 matches at 8 bases. Germline CDR1 and CDR2: SGHRS and YFSETQ. The junction had 5 bases not matched to a gene; V was cut back by 4 bases and J by 3 bases. The CDR3 spans 14 residues. CDR3 sequence (DNA): TGCGCCAGCAGCGCTTCAGCGGGGGAAGAGACCCAGTACTTC. This translates into CASSASAGEETQYF.

This clonotype has only a few counts. This chain links TRBV20-1 with TRBJ2-3; D may be TRBD2 (6 bases). The V and J ends lost 5 bases and 5 bases respectively, with 17 bases between them. The length of the CDR3 is 14 residues. CDR1 is DFQATT and CDR2 is SNEGSKA in the germline V gene (reference sequence). CDR3 sequence reads: CSAVAGAGGDTQYF. The CDR3 DNA sequence: TGCAGTGCTGTTGCTGGGGCCGGGGGAGATACGCAGTATTTT.

The gene calls are TRBV4-3 and TRBJ2-3; 10 nucleotides agree with TRBD2. The length of the CDR3 is 18 residues. The germline V gene has CDR1 LGHNA and CDR2 YSLEER. V shed 3 bases and J 2 bases; nucleotides not matched to a gene: 11. The CDR3 protein is CASSQEPLAGGPTDTQYF. In DNA, the CDR3 is TGCGCCAGCAGCCAGGAACCCTTAGCGGGGGGTCCCACAGATACGCAGTATTTT.

This clonotype showed up many times. This rearrangement joins TRBV7-2 to TRBJ1-6, with D unclear. Germline-derived CDR1 and CDR2 are SGHTA and FQGNSA. The CDR3 covers 14 residues. Trimming pared 3 bases from V and 4 bases from J, leaving 7 bases between. CDR3 sequence (DNA): TGTGCCAGCAGCTTGCTAGGGTATAATTCACCCCTCCACTTT. It specifies CASSLLGYNSPLHF.

This clonotype was counted a few times. The chain has TRBV14 and TRBJ2-6; D may be TRBD1 or TRBD2 (5 bases each). Trimming removed 0 bases at V and 2 bases at J, with 11 bases between. CDR1 is SGHDN, CDR2 FVKESK, per germline. CDR3 length: 17 amino acids. CDR3 sequence: CASSQEWGITGANVLTF. The CDR3 DNA sequence: TGTGCCAGCAGCCAAGAATGGGGGATCACTGGGGCCAACGTCCTGACTTTC.

This clonotype was picked up a small number of times. This chain connects TRBV6-5 to TRBJ1-5, with a weak D call TRBD1 (5 bases). Germline CDR1 reads MNHEY; CDR2 reads SVGAGI. CDR3 size: 14 residues. V gave up 4 bases and J gave up 2 bases, with 9 bases separating them. The CDR3 DNA follows: TGTGCCAGCAGTTTCAGGGCGGGCAATCAGCCCCAGCATTTT. Residues: CASSFRAGNQPQHF.

This clonotype showed up just a few times. The genes are TRBV5-8 and TRBJ1-2; 9 bases line up with TRBD1. Losses at the gene ends were 3 bases for V and 4 bases for J; bases not matched to a gene: 7. Germline loops: CDR1 SGHTS, CDR2 YDEGEE. This CDR3 spans 15 amino acids. The CDR3 nucleotides read TGTGCCAGCAGCTCGAGGACAGGGGCCCTCTATGGCTACACCTTC. Translation gives CASSSRTGALYGYTF.

The chain combines TRBV28 with TRBJ2-5; D is perhaps TRBD1 (6 bases). This CDR3 has 15 residues. The germline V gene has CDR1 MDHEN and CDR2 SYDVKM. Trimming shortened V by 3 bases and J by 2 bases, and 13 bases separated the two germline ends. CDR3 sequence (DNA): TGTGCCAGCAGTTTCTCCGACAGGTCTCAAGAGACCCAGTACTTC. Its translation is CASSFSDRSQETQYF.

This clonotype has a count of ten or more. This chain joins TRBV5-6 and TRBJ2-6; D unresolved. The germline V and J ends were trimmed by 0 bases and 2 bases, with 6 bases remaining between them. The CDR3 extends over 15 amino acids. Germline loops: CDR1 SGHDT, CDR2 YYEEEE. CDR3 protein: CASSLELTGANVLTF. CDR3 sequence (DNA): TGTGCCAGCAGCTTGGAGCTAACTGGGGCCAACGTCCTGACTTTC.

This sequence joins TRBV20-1 and TRBJ2-1; maybe TRBD2 (6 bases). Trimming removed 1 base at V and 6 bases at J, with 10 bases between. The CDR3 runs 13 residues. The germline CDR1 and CDR2 sequences are DFQATT and SNEGSKA (reference sequence). This CDR3 reads CSARGPGGNEQFF. As DNA, the CDR3 is TGCAGTGCTAGAGGCCCCGGGGGCAATGAGCAGTTCTTC.

This clonotype came up a few times. The chain couples TRBV27 to TRBJ2-1, with 8 bases matching TRBD1. The J segment lost 4 bases and the V segment lost 5 bases, leaving 13 bases of the junction unmatched. Looked up from germline, CDR1 is MNHEY and CDR2 is SMNVEV (reference sequence). The CDR3 is made up of 17 amino acids. CDR3 region: CASSPFLDRGAYNEQFF. CDR3 in DNA: TGTGCCAGCAGTCCATTTCTCGACAGGGGAGCTTACAATGAGCAGTTCTTC.

This chain links TRBV6-1 with TRBJ2-7; 8 nucleotides line up with TRBD1. This CDR3 region has 14 residues. CDR1 and CDR2 from the germline V gene are MNHNS and SASEGT. V lost 7 bases to trimming and J lost 1 base; unmatched junction nucleotides: 6. The CDR3: CASKQDRASYEQYV. Here the CDR3 DNA reads TGTGCCAGCAAACAGGACAGGGCGTCCTACGAGCAGTACGTC.

The chain carries TRBV28 and TRBJ1-3; a possible D gene is TRBD1 (5 bases). In germline, CDR1 is MDHEN, CDR2 SYDVKM. With 5 bases removed from V and 4 bases from J, the gap between germline ends came to 9 bases. CDR3 length: 13 residues. CDR3 loop: CASSQQGGNTIYF. The CDR3 DNA sequence: TGTGCCAGCAGTCAGCAGGGAGGAAACACCATATATTTT.

This clonotype turned up a few times. This chain links TRBV6-5 with TRBJ2-1; 7 nucleotides line up with TRBD2. V lost 6 bases and J lost 1; bases outside the gene matches: 12. The CDR3 totals 17 residues. From germline, CDR1 is MNHEY and CDR2 SVGAGI. The DNA for the CDR3 is TGTGCCAGCAGGACGCTAGCGGTGGACCCTTCCTACAATGAGCAGTTCTTC. Protein product: CASRTLAVDPSYNEQFF.

The chain is built from TRBV20-1 and TRBJ2-3; 8 bases fit TRBD2. The ends lost 1 base at V and 2 bases at J; junction bases unmatched: 5. This CDR3 comprises 15 residues. Germline CDR1 reads DFQATT; CDR2 reads SNEGSKA (reference sequence). CDR3 DNA: TGCAGTGCTAGAGCGGGGGGGAGAGCCACAGATACGCAGTATTTT. Its translation: CSARAGGRATDTQYF.

The genes are TRBV4-3 and TRBJ2-3; D uncertain. Germline CDR1 and CDR2: LGHNA and YSLEER. V lost 3 bases and J lost 0, with 10 bases in between. The CDR3 is 15 amino acids. The CDR3 DNA is TGCGCCAGCAGCCAGCGACCCACGAGCACAGATACGCAGTATTTT. Encoded protein: CASSQRPTSTDTQYF.